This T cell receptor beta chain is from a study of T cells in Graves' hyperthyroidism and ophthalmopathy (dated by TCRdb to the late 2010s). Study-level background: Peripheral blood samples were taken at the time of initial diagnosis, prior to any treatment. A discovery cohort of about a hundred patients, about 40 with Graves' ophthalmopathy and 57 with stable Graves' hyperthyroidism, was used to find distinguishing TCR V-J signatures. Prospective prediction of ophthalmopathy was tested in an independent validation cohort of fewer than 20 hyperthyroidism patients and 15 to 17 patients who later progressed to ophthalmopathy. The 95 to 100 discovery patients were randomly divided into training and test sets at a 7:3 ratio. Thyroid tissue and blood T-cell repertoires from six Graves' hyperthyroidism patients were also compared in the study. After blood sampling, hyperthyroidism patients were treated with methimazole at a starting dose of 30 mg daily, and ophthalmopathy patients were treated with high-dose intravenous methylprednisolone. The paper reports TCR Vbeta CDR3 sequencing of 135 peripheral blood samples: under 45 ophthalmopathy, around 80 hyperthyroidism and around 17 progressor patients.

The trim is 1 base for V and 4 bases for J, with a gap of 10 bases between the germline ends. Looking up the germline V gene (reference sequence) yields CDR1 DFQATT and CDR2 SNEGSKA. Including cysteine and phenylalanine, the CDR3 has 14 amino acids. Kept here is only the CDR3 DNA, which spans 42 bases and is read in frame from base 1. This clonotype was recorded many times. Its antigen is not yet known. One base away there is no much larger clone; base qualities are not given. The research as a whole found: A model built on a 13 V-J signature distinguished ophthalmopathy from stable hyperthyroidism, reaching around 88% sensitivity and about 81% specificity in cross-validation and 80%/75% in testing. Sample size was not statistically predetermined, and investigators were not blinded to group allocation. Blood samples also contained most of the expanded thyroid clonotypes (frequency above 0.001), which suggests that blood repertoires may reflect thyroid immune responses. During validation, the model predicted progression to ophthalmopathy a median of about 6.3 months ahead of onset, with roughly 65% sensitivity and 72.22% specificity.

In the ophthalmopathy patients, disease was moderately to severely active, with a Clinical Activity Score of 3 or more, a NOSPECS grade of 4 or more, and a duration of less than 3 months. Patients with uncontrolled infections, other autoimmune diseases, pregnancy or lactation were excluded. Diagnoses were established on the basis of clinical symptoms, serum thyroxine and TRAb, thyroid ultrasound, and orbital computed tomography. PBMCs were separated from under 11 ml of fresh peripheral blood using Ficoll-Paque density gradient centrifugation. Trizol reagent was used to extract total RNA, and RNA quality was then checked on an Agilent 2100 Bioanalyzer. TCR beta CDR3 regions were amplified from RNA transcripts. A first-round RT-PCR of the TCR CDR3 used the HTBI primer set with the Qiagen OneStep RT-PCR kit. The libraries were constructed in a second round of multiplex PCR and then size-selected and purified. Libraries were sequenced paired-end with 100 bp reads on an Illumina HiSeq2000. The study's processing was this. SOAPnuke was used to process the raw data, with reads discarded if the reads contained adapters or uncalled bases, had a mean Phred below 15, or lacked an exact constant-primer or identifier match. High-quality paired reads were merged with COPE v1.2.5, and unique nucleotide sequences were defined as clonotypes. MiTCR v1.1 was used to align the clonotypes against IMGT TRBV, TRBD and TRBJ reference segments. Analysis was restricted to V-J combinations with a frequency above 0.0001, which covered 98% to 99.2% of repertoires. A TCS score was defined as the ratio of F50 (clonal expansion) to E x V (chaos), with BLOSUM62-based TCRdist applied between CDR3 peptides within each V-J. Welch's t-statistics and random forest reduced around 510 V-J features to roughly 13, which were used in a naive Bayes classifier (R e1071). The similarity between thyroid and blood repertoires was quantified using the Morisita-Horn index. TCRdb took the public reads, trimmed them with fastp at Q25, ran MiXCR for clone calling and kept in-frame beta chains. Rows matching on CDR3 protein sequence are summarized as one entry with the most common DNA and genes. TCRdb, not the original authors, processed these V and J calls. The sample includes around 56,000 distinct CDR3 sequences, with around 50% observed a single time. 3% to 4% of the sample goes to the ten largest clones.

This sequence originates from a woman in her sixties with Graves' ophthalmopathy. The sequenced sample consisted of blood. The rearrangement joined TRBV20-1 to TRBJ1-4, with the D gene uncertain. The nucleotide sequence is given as TGCAGTGCTAGAGTCGGCAGTCATAATGAAAAACTGTTTTTT. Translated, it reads CSARVGSHNEKLFF.